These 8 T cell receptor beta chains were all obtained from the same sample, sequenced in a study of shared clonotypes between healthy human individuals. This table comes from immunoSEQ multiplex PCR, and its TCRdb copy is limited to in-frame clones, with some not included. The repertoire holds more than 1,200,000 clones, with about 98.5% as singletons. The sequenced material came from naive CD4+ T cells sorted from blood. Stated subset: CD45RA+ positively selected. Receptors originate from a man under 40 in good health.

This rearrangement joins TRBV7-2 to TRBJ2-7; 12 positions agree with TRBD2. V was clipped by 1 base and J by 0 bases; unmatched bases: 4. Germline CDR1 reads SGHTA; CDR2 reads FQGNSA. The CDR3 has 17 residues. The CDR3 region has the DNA TGTGCCAGCAGCTTAGTTGGGACTAGCGGGTACTCCTACGAGCAGTACTTC. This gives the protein CASSLVGTSGYSYEQYF.

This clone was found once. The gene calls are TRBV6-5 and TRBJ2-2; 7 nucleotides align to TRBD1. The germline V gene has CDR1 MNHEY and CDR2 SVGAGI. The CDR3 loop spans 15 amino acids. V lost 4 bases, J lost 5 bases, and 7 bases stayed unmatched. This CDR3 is CASSFGRTGTGELFF. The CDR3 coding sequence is TGTGCCAGCAGTTTCGGGCGGACAGGTACCGGGGAGCTGTTTTTT.

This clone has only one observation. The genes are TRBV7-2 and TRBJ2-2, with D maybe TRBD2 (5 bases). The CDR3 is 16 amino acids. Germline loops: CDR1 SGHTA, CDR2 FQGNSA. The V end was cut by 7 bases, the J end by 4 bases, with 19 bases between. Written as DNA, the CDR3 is TGTGCCAGCACCCCGGGGAGACCTTTATCCACCGGGGAGCTGTTTTTT. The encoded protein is CASTPGRPLSTGELFF.

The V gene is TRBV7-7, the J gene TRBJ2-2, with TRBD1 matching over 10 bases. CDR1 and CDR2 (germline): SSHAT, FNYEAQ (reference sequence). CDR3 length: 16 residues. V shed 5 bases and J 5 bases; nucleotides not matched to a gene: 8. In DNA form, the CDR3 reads TGTGCCAGCAGCACGGTCAGGGACAGGGGAACCGGGGAGCTGTTTTTT. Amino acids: CASSTVRDRGTGELFF.

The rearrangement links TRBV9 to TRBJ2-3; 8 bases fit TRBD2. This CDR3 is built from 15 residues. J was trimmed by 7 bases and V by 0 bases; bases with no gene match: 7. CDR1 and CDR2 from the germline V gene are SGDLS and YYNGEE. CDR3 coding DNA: TGTGCCAGCAGCGTAGGAGCGGGAGTGGGGAATACGCAGTATTTT. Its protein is CASSVGAGVGNTQYF.

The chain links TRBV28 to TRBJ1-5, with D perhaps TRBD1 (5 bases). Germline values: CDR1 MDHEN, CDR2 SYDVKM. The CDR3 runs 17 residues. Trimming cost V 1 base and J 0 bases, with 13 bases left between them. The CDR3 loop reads CASSLFLTDYSNQPQHF. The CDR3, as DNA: TGTGCCAGCAGTTTATTTCTGACAGATTATAGCAATCAGCCCCAGCATTTT.

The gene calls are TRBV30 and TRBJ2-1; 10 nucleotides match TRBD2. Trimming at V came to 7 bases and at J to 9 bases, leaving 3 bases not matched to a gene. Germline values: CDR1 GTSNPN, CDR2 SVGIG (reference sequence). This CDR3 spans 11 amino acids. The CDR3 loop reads CASLAGREQFF. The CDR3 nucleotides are TGTGCCTCACTAGCGGGACGTGAGCAGTTCTTC.

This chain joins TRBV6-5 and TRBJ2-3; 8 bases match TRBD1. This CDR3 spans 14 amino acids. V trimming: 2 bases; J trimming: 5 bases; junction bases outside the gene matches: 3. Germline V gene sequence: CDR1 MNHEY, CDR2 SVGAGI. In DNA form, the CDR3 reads TGTGCCAGCAGTTACCAAGACAGGGGAGATACGCAGTATTTT. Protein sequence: CASSYQDRGDTQYF.